The clone carrying this T cell receptor beta chain was found once. This specimen belongs to a study of cytomegalovirus exposure and HLA in healthy donors. About the research overall: A later analysis reported the same platform for the roughly 120 validation repertoires and the roughly 700 first-cohort repertoires.

Measured with immunoSEQ multiplex PCR; TCRdb has only the in-frame clones, and not every one. The repertoire holds more than 55,000 clones, with 89% as singletons. V trimming: 5 bases; J trimming: 3 bases; junction bases outside the gene matches: 13. Germline CDR1 reads SGHTA; CDR2 reads FQGNSA. This CDR3 comprises 17 residues. This TCR was recovered from a woman younger than 35 in good health and CMV-seronegative. The rearrangement links TRBV7-2 to TRBJ1-5; 7 nucleotides line up with TRBD1. Sequences were obtained from PBMCs. The CDR3 DNA sequence: TGTGCCAGCAGCCGACTGGGCGAACAGGGGTTCAATCAGCCCCAGCATTTT. Residues: CASSRLGEQGFNQPQHF.